This TCR beta chain emerged from a study of CD8 T cells in Susac syndrome. The CDR3 has 16 amino acids. The germline CDR1 and CDR2 sequences are SGHVS and FQNEAQ. The V and J ends lost 6 bases and 4 bases respectively, with 21 bases between them. When the RNA was reverse transcribed, random hexamers were used with an input of roughly 0.45 to 1 ug. Coverage of TCR beta CDR3 amplification by immunoSEQ multiplex PCR extended to 54 Vbeta and 13 Jbeta. From the immunoSEQ multiplex PCR reads, TCRdb called clonotypes with MiXCR, one entry per CDR3 protein. The table lists about 200,000 distinct CDR3 sequences, roughly 95% of them singletons. CD8+ and CD4+ T cells taken from blood had their TCR beta sequenced. Matching for age and sex applied to the controls, who were healthy donors. Negative isolation was used for CD8+ and CD4+ T cells, and FACS enrichment was applied to TEMRA cells.

Sequencing input: CD4+ T cells from PBMCs. This receptor was taken from a human donor in good health. This chain connects TRBV7-8 to TRBJ1-2; unclear D gene. The CDR3 region has the DNA TGTGCCAGCAGTCCCCGGCGGGGTCGATCCGTCTATGGCTACACCTTC. It codes for CASSPRRGRSVYGYTF. The full variable domain, in which reference TRBV7-8 and TRBJ1-2 provide the parts outside the CDR3, is GAGVSQSPRYKVAKRGQDVALRCDPISGHVSLFWYQQALGQGPEFLTYFQNEAQLDKSGLPSDRFFAERPEGSVSTLKIQRTQQEDSAVYLCASSPRRGRSVYGYTFGSGTRLTVV.